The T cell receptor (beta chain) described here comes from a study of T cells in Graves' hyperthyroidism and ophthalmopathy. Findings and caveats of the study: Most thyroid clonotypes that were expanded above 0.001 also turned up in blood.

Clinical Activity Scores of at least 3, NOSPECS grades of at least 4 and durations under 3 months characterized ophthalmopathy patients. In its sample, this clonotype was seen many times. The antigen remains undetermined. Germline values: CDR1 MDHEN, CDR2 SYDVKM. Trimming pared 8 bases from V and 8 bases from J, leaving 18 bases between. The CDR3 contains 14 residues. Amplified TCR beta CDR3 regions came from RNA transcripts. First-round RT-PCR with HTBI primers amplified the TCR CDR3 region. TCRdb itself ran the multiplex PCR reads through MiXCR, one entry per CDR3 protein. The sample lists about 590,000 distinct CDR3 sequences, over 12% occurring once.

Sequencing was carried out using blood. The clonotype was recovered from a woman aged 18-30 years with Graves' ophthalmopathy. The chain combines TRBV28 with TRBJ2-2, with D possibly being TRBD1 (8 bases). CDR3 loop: CASGDRGGAGELFF. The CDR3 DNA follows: TGTGCCAGCGGTGACAGGGGAGGGGCTGGGGAGCTGTTTTTT.